This T cell receptor beta chain appears in the sequencing data of a study of blood T cell repertoires in COVID-19. Clones were read by immunoSEQ multiplex PCR, and TCRdb kept only the in-frame ones, dropping some. The profile covers a few hundred thousand clones, with roughly 87% appearing a single time and 2.5% to 3% taken by the ten largest. All recovered Cohort 3 donors got two negative PCRs, got clearance, or saw symptom resolution. CDR1 and CDR2 from the germline V gene are LGHNT and FRNRAP. Trimming shortened V by 5 bases and J by 2 bases, and 16 bases separated the two germline ends. The CDR3 is made up of 16 amino acids.

Sequenced: PBMCs or T cells enriched from blood (not recorded which). This chain joins TRBV12-5 and TRBJ2-1, with D uncertain. This TCR was sampled from a woman in her 30s who had recovered from COVID-19. CDR3 amino acids: CASGQDPEAPYNEQFF. The CDR3 nucleotides are TGTGCTAGTGGTCAAGACCCAGAAGCGCCCTACAATGAGCAGTTCTTC.